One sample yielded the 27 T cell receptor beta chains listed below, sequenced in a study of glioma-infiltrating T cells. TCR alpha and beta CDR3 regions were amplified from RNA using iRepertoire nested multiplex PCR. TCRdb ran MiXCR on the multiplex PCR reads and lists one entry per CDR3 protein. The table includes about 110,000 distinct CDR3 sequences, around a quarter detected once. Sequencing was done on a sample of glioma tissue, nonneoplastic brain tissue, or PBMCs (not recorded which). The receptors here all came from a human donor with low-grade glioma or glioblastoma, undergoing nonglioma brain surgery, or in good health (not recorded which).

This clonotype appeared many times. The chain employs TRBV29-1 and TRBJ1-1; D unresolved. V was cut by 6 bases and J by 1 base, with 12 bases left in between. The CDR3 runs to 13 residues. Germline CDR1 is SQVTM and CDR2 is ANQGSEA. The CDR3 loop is CSVAPRGNTEAFF. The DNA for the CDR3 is TGCAGCGTGGCCCCCCGAGGGAACACTGAAGCTTTCTTT.

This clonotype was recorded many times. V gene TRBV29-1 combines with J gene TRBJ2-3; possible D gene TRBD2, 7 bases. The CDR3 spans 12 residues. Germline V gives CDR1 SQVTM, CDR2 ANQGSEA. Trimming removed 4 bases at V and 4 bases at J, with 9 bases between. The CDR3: CSVAGGADTQYF. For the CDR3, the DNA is TGCAGCGTTGCGGGGGGCGCAGATACGCAGTATTTT.

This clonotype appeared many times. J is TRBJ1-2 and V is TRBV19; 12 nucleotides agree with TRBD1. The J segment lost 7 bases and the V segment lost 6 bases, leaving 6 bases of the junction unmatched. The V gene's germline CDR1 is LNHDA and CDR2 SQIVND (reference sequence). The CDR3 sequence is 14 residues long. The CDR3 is CASRPGQGAGGYTF. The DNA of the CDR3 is TGTGCCAGTAGGCCGGGACAGGGGGCCGGTGGCTACACCTTC. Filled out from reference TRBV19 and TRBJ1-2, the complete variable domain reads DGGITQSPKYLFRKEGQNVTLSCEQNLNHDAMYWYRQDPGQGLRLIYYSQIVNDFQKGDIAEGYSVSREKKESFPLTVTSAQKNPTAFYLCASRPGQGAGGYTFGSGTRLTVV.

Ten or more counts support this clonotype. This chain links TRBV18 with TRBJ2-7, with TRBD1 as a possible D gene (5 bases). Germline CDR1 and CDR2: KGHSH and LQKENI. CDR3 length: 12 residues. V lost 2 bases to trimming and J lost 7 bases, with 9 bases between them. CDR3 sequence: CASSPRGAEQYF. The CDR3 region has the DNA TGTGCCAGCTCACCAAGGGGCGCGGAGCAGTACTTC.

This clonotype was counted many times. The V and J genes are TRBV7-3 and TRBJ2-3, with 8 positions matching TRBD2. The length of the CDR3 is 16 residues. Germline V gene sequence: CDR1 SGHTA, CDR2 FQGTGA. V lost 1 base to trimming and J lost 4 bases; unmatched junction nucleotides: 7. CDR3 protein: CASSLNQREIPDTQYF. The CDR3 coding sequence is TGTGCCAGCAGCTTAAATCAGCGGGAGATACCAGATACGCAGTATTTT.

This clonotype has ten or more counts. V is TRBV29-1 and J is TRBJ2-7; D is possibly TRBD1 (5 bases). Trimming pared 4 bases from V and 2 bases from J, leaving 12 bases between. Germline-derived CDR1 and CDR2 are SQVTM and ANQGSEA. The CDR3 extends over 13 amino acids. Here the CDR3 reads CSVAARAAYEQYF. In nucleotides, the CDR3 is TGCAGCGTTGCTGCCAGGGCCGCCTACGAGCAGTACTTC.

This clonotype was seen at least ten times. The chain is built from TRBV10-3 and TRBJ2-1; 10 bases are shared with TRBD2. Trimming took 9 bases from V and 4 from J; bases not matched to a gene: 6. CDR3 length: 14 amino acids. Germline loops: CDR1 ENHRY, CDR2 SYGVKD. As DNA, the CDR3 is TGTGCCATTTCCACTAGCGGGGCTTACAATGAGCAGTTCTTC. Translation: CAISTSGAYNEQFF.

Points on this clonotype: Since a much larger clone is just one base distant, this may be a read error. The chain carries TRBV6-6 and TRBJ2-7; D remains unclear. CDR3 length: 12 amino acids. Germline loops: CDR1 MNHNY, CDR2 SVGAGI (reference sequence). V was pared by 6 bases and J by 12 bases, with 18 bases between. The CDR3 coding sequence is TGTGCCAGCAGGAATCAGCCTAATGGGCCGTACTTC. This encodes CASRNQPNGPYF.

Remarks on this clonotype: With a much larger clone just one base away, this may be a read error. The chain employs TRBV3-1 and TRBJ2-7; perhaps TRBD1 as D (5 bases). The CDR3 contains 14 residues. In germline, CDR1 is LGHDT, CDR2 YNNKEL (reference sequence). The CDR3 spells CASSQEGPSYEHYF. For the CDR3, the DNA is TGTGCCAGCAGCCAAGAGGGGCCTTCTTACGAGCATTACTTC.

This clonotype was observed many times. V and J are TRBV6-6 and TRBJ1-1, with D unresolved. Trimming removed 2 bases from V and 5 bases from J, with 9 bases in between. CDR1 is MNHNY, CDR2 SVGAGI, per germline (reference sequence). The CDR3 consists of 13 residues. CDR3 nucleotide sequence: TGTGCCAGCAGTTACAGGGTGATGACTGAAGCTTTCTTT. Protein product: CASSYRVMTEAFF.

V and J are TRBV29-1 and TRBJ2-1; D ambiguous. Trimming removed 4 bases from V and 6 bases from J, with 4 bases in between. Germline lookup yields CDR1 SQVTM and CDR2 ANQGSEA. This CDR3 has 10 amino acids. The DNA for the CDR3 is TGCAGCGTTGGTGGCAATGAGCAGTTCTTC. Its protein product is CSVGGNEQFF.

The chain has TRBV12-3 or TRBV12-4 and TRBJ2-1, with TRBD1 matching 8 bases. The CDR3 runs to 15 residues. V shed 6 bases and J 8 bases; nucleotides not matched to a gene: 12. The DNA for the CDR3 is TGTGCCAGCAGCCCCCAGGGGGCTTCGGGCGATGAGCAGTTCTTC. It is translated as CASSPQGASGDEQFF.

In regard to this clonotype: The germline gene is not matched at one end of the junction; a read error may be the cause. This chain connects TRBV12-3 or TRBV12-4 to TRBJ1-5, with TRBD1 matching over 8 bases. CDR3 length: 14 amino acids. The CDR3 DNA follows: TGTGCCAGCAGCCCCGGGACAGGTAATCAGCCCCATCATTTT. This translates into CASSPGTGNQPHHF.

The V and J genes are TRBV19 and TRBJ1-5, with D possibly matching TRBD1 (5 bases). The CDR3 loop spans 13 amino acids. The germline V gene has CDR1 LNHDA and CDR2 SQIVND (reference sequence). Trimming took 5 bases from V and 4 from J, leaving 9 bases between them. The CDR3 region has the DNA TGTGCCAGTAGTTGGGACGTTAATCAGCCCCAGCATTTT. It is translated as CASSWDVNQPQHF. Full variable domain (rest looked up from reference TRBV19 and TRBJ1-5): DGGITQSPKYLFRKEGQNVTLSCEQNLNHDAMYWYRQDPGQGLRLIYYSQIVNDFQKGDIAEGYSVSREKKESFPLTVTSAQKNPTAFYLCASSWDVNQPQHFGDGTRLSIL.

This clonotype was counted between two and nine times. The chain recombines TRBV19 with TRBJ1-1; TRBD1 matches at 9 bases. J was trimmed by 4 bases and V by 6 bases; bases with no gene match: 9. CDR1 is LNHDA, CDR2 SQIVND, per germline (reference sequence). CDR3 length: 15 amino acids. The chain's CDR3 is CASRSGQGWTTEAFF. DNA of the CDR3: TGTGCCAGTAGGTCGGGACAGGGCTGGACCACTGAAGCTTTCTTT.

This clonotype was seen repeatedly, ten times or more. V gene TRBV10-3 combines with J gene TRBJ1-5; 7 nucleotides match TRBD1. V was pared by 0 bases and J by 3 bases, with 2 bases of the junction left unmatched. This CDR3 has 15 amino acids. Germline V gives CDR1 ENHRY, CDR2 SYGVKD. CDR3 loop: CAISESGTVNQPQHF. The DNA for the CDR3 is TGTGCCATCAGTGAGTCGGGGACAGTCAATCAGCCCCAGCATTTT.

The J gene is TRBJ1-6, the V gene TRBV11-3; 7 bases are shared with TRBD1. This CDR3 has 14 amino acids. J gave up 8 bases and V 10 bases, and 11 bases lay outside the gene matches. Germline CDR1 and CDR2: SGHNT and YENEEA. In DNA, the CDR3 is TGTGCCACCCGACCGGACAGGATCGATTCACCCCTCCACTTT. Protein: CATRPDRIDSPLHF.

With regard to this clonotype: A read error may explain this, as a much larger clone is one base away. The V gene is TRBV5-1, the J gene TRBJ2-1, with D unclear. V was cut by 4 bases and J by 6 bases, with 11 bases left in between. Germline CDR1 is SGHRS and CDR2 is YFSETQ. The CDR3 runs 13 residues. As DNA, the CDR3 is TGCGCCAGCAGCGCCATGGGGATCAATGAGCAGTTCTTC. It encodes CASSAMGINEQFF.

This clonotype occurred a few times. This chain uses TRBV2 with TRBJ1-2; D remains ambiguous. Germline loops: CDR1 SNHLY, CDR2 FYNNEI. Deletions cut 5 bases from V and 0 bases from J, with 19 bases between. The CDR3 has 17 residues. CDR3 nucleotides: TGTGCCAGCAGTAAAGAAGGCAGACCCCTTTCTAACTATGGCTACACCTTC. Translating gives CASSKEGRPLSNYGYTF.

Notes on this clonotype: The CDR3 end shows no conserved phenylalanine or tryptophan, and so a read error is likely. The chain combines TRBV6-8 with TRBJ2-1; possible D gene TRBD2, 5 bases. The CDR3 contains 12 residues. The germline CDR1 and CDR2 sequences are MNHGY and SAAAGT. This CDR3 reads CTSKEVYNEQFC. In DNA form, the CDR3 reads TGTACCAGCAAGGAGGTCTACAATGAGCAGTTCTGC.

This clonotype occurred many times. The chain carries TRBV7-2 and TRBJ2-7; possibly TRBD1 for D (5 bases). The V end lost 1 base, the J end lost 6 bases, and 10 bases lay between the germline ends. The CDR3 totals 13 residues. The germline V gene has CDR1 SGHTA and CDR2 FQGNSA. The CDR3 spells CASSLGQNTEQYF. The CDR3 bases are TGTGCCAGCAGCTTAGGACAGAATACCGAGCAGTACTTC.

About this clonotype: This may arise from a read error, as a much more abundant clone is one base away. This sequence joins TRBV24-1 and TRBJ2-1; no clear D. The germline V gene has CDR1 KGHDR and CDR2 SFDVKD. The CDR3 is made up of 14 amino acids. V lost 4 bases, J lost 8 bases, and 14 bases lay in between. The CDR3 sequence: CATSDPPGTYEQFF. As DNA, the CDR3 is TGTGCCACCAGTGACCCCCCAGGAACCTATGAGCAGTTCTTC.

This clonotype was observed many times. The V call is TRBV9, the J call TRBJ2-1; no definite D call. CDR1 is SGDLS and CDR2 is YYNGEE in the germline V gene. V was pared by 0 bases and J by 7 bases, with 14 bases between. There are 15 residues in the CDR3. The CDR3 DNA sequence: TGTGCCAGCAGCGTAGTACCTGGAGATGCTAATGAGCAGTTCTTC. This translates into CASSVVPGDANEQFF.

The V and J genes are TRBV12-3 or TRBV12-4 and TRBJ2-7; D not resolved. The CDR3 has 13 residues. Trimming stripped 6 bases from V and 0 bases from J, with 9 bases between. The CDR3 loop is CASSKGSSYEQYF. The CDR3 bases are TGTGCCAGCAGCAAGGGTTCCTCCTACGAGCAGTACTTC.

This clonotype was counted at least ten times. The CDR3 bases are TGTGCCAGCAGTTACGGTTCAGGGGGATACGAGCAGTACTTC. This encodes CASSYGSGGYEQYF. This chain links TRBV6-6 with TRBJ2-7, with TRBD1 matching over 7 bases. V lost 2 bases to trimming and J lost 4 bases; unmatched junction nucleotides: 5. There are 14 residues in the CDR3. CDR1 MNHNY and CDR2 SVGAGI come from the germline V gene (reference sequence).

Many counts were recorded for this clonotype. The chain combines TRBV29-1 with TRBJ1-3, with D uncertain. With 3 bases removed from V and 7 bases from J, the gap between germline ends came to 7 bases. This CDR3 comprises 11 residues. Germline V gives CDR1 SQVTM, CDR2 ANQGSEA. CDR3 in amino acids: CSVEMRNTIYF. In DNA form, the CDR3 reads TGCAGCGTTGAGATGCGGAACACCATATATTTT.

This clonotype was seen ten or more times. The CDR3 DNA reads TGTGCCAGCAGCCATCCCAAGACCCCCCAGGGCCGCACCGGGTACACTGAAGCTTTCTTT. As protein: CASSHPKTPQGRTGYTEAFF. This chain links TRBV14 with TRBJ1-1, with D tentatively TRBD1 (5 bases). In germline, CDR1 is SGHDN, CDR2 FVKESK. There are 20 residues in the CDR3. The germline V and J ends were trimmed by 3 bases and 3 bases, with 29 bases remaining between them.